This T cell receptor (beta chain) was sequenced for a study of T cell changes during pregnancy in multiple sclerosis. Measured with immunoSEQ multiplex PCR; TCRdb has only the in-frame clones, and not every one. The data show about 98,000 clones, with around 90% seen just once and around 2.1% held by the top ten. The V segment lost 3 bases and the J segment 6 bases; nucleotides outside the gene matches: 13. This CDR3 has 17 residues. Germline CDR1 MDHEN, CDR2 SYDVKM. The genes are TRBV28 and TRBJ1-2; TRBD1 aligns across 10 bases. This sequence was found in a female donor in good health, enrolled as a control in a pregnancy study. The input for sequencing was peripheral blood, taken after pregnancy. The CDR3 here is CASSFPLGTGEQNGYTF. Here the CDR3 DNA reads TGTGCCAGCAGTTTCCCCTTGGGGACAGGGGAGCAAAATGGCTACACCTTC.